This T cell receptor beta chain was identified in a study of blood T cell repertoires in COVID-19. The method was immunoSEQ multiplex PCR; TCRdb's version includes in-frame clones alone and lacks a portion of them. The sample contains about 250,000 clones, 88% of which appear only once. The ends lost 8 bases at V and 5 bases at J; junction bases unmatched: 3. Germline V lookup: CDR1 MNHEY, CDR2 SVGAGI. The CDR3 length is 14 residues. The TCR was taken from a woman aged 25 to 45 with acute or convalescent COVID-19. The sequenced sample consisted of peripheral blood. This chain joins TRBV6-5 and TRBJ2-7; TRBD2 aligns across 16 bases. The CDR3 coding sequence is TGTGCCAGCGGGACTAGCGGGAGGGCCCACGAGCAGTACTTC. This codes for CASGTSGRAHEQYF.